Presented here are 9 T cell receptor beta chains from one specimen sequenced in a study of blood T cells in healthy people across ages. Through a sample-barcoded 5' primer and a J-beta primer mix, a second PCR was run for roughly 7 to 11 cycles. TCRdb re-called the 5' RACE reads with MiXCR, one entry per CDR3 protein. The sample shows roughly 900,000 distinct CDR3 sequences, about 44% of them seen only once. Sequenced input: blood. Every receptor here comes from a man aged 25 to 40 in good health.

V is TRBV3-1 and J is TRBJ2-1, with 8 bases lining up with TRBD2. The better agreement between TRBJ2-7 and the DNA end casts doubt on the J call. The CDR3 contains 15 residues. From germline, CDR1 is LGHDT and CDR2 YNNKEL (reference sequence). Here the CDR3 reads CASSQASGGPYEQYF. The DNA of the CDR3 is TGTGCCAGCAGCCAAGCCAGCGGGGGCCCCTACGAGCAGTACTTC.

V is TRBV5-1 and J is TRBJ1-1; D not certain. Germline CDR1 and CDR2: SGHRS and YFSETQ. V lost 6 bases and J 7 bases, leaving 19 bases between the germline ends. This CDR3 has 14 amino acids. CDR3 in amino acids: CASTVGEGGDEAFF. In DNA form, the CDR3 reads TGCGCCAGCACCGTGGGAGAGGGTGGGGATGAAGCTTTCTTT.

CDR3: CASSASYLAGIQETQYF. The DNA for the CDR3 is TGTGCCAGCAGTGCCTCTTACCTAGCGGGGATCCAAGAGACCCAGTACTTC. The chain combines TRBV25-1 with TRBJ2-5; the match to TRBD2 covers 9 bases. The CDR3 spans 17 residues. Germline CDR1 reads MGHDK; CDR2 reads SYGVNS. V shed 4 bases, J shed 1 base, and the junction held 10 bases outside the gene matches.

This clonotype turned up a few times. CDR3 DNA sequence: TGCGCCAGCAGGACAGGGATGAACACTGAAGCTTTCTTT. Amino acids: CASRTGMNTEAFF. This chain joins TRBV5-1 and TRBJ1-1, with TRBD1 matching 7 bases. CDR3 size: 13 residues. The junction had 1 base not matched to a gene; V was cut back by 5 bases and J by 0 bases. Germline CDR1 SGHRS, CDR2 YFSETQ. The full variable domain, completed using reference TRBV5-1 and TRBJ1-1, is KAGVTQTPRYLIKTRGQQVTLSCSPISGHRSVSWYQQTPGQGLQFLFEYFSETQRNKGNFPGRFSGRQFSNSRSEMNVSTLELGDSALYLCASRTGMNTEAFFGQGTRLTVV.

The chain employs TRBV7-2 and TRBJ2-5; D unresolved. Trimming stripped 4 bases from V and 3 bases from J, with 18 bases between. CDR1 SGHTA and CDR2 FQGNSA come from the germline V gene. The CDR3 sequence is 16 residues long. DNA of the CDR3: TGTGCCAGCAGCTCGAACATCGCCAACATCGAAGAGACCCAGTACTTC. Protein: CASSSNIANIEETQYF.

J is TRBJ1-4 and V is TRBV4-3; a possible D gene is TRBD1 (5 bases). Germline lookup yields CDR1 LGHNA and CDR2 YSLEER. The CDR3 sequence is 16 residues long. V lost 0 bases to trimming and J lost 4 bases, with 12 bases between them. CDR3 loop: CASSQDWGRVNEKLFF. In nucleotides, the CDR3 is TGCGCCAGCAGCCAAGATTGGGGCAGAGTTAATGAAAAACTGTTTTTT.

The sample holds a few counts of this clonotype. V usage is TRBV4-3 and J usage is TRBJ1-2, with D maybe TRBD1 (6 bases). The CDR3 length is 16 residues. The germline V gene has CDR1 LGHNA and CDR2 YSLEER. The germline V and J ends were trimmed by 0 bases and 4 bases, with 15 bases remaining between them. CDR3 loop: CASSQDRGAGSYGYTF. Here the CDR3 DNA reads TGCGCCAGCAGCCAAGATAGGGGGGCAGGGAGCTATGGCTACACCTTC.

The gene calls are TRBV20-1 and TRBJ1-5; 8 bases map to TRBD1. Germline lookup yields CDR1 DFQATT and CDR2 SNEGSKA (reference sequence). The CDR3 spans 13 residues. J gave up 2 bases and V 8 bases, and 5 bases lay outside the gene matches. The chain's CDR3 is CSFPGQGNQPQHF. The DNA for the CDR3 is TGCAGTTTTCCGGGACAGGGCAATCAGCCCCAGCATTTT.

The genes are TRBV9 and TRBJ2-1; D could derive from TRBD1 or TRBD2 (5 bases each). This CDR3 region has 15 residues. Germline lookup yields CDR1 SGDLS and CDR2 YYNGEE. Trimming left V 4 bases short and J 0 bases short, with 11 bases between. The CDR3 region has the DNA TGTGCCAGCAGCTTATCGGGGCTCTCCTACAATGAGCAGTTCTTC. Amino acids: CASSLSGLSYNEQFF. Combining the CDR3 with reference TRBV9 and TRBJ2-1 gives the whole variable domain DSGVTQTPKHLITATGQRVTLRCSPRSGDLSVYWYQQSLDQGLQFLIQYYNGEERAKGNILERFSAQQFPDLHSELNLSSLELGDSALYFCASSLSGLSYNEQFFGPGTRLTVL.